This T cell receptor beta chain was sequenced during a study of control samples from healthy donors and cancer patients. Clones were read by immunoSEQ multiplex PCR, and TCRdb kept only the in-frame ones, dropping some. The data hold about 220,000 clones, with 85% to 95% observed a single time. V was pared by 2 bases and J by 8 bases, with 18 bases between. This CDR3 spans 15 amino acids. The V gene's germline CDR1 is GTSNPN and CDR2 SVGIG (reference sequence). Material: blood. The origin of this receptor is a man over 45 in good health. This rearrangement joins TRBV30 to TRBJ1-4, with D perhaps TRBD1 (6 bases). The CDR3: CAWSTPWGAEEKLFF. CDR3 coding DNA: TGTGCCTGGAGTACCCCCTGGGGGGCGGAGGAAAAACTGTTTTTT.